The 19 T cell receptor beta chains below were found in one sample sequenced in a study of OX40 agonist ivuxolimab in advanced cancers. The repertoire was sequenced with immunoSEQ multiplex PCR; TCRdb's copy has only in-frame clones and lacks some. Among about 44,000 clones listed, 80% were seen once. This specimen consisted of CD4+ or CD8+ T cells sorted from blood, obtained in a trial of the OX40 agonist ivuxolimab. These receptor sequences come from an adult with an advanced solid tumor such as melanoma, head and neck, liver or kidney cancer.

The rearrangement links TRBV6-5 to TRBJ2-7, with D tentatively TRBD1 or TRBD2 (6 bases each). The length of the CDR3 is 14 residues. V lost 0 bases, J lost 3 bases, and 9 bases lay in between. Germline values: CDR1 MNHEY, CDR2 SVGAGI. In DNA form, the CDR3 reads TGTGCCAGCAGTTACTCGGAGGGGGACTACGAGCAGTACTTC. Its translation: CASSYSEGDYEQYF.

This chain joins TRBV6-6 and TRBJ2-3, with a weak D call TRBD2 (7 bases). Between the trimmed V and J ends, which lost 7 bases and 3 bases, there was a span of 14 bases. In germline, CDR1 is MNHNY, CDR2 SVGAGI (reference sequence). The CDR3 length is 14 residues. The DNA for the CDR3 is TGTGCCAGCAAGGGGGAGGGGAGGACAGATACGCAGTATTTT. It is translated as CASKGEGRTDTQYF.

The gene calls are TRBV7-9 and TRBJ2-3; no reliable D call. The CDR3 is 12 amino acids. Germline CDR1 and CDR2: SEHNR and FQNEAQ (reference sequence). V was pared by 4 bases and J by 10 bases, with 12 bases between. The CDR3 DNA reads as TGTGCCAGCAGCTCCGACACGAATCCGCAGTATTTT. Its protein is CASSSDTNPQYF.

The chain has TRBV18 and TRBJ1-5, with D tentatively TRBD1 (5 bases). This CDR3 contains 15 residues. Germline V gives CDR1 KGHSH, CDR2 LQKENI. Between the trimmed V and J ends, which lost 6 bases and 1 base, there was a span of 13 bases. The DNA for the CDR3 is TGTGCCAGCTCCCCCGGGACCACAAGCAATCAGCCCCAGCATTTT. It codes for CASSPGTTSNQPQHF. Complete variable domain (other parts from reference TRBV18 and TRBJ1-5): NAGVMQNPRHLVRRRGQEARLRCSPMKGHSHVYWYRQLPEEGLKFMVYLQKENIIDESGMPKERFSAEFPKEGPSILRIQQVVRGDSAAYFCASSPGTTSNQPQHFGDGTRLSIL.

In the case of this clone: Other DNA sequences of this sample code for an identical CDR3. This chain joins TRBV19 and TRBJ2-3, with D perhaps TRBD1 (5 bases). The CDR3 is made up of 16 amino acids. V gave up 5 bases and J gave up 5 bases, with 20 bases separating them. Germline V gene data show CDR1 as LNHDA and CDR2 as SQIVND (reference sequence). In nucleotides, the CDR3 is TGTGCCAGTAGTCCAAGGGGCTCATCCGTGGGAGATACGCAGTATTTT. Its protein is CASSPRGSSVGDTQYF. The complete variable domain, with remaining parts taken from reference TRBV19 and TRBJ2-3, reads DGGITQSPKYLFRKEGQNVTLSCEQNLNHDAMYWYRQDPGQGLRLIYYSQIVNDFQKGDIAEGYSVSREKKESFPLTVTSAQKNPTAFYLCASSPRGSSVGDTQYFGPGTRLTVL.

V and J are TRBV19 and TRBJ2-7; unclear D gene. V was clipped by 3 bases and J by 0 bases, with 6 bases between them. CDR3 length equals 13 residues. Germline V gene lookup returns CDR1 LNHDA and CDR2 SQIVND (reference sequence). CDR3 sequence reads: CASSIDLSYEQYF. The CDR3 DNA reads TGTGCCAGTAGTATCGACCTCTCCTACGAGCAGTACTTC.

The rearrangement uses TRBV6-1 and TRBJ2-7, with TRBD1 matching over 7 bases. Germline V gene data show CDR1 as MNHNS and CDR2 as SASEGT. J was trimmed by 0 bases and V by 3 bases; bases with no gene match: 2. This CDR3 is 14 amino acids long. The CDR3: CASSEPGGSYEQYF. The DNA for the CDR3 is TGTGCCAGCAGTGAGCCAGGGGGCTCCTACGAGCAGTACTTC.

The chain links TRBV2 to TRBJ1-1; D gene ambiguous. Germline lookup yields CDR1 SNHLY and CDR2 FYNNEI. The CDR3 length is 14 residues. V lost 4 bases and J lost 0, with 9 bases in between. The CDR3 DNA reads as TGTGCCAGCAGTGTGGAGGGAATGAACACTGAAGCTTTCTTT. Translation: CASSVEGMNTEAFF.

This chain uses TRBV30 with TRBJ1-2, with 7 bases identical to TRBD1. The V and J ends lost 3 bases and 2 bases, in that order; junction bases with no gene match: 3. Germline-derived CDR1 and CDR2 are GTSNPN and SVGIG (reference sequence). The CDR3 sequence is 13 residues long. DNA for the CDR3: TGTGCCTGGAGCCAGGGGGGGAACTATGGCTACACCTTC. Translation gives CAWSQGGNYGYTF.

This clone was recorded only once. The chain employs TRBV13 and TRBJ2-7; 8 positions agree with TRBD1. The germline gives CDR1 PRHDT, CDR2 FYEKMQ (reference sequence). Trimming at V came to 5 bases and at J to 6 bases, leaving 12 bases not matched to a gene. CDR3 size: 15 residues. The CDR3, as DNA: TGTGCCAGCAGCCGCCGGGGACAGGTCCTTACCGAGCAGTACTTC. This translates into CASSRRGQVLTEQYF.

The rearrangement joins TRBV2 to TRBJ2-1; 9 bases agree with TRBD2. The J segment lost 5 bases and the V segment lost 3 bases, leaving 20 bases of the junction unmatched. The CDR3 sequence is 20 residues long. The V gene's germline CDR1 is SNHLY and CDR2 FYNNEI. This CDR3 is CASSDLGGRALKASHNEQFF. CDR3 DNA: TGTGCCAGCAGTGATCTTGGCGGGAGGGCCCTCAAGGCATCCCACAATGAGCAGTTCTTC.

Written as DNA, the CDR3 is TGTGCCAGCAGTTTAGTTCTAGCGGGAGCGTCAGATACGCAGTATTTT. Its translation is CASSLVLAGASDTQYF. This rearrangement joins TRBV27 to TRBJ2-3, with 10 nucleotides matching TRBD2. CDR1 is MNHEY and CDR2 is SMNVEV in the germline V gene (reference sequence). CDR3 length: 16 amino acids. The V segment lost 2 bases and the J segment 4 bases; nucleotides outside the gene matches: 6.

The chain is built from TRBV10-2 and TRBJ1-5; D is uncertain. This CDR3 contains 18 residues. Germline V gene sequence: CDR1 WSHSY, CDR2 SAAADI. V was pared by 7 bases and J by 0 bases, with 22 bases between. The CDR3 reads CASNFRDPRRNSNQPQHF. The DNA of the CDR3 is TGCGCCAGCAATTTCCGGGATCCTCGTCGAAATAGCAATCAGCCCCAGCATTTT.

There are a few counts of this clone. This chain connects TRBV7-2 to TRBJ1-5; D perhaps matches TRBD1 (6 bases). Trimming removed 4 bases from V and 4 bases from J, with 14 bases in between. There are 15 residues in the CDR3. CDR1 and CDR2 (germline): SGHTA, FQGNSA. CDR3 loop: CASSSGTRENQPQHF. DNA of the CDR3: TGTGCCAGCAGCTCCGGGACACGGGAAAATCAGCCCCAGCATTTT. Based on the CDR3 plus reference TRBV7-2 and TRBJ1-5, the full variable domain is GAGVSQSPSNKVTEKGKDVELRCDPISGHTALYWYRQSLGQGLEFLIYFQGNSAPDKSGLPSDRFSAERTGGSVSTLTIQRTQQEDSAVYLCASSSGTRENQPQHFGDGTRLSIL.

The CDR3 loop is CASSPRGSGRDEQYF. Written as DNA, the CDR3 is TGTGCCAGCAGCCCCCGGGGTAGCGGGAGGGACGAGCAGTACTTC. V usage is TRBV7-2 and J usage is TRBJ2-7, with TRBD2 identical over 11 bases. J lost 5 bases, V lost 5 bases, and 8 bases had no gene match. Per germline, CDR1 SGHTA and CDR2 FQGNSA. The CDR3 has 15 amino acids. Variable domain in full (rest from reference TRBV7-2 and TRBJ2-7): GAGVSQSPSNKVTEKGKDVELRCDPISGHTALYWYRQSLGQGLEFLIYFQGNSAPDKSGLPSDRFSAERTGGSVSTLTIQRTQQEDSAVYLCASSPRGSGRDEQYFGPGTRLTVT.

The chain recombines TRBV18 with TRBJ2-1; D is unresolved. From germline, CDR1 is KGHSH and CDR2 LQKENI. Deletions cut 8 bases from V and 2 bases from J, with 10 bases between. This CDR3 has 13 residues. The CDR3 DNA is TGTGCCAGCACTCAACAGCCCTACAATGAGCAGTTCTTC. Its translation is CASTQQPYNEQFF.

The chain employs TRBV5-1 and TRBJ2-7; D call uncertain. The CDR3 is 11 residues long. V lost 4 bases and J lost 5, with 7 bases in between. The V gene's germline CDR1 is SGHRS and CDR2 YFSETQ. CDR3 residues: CASSTQNEQYF. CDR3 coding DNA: TGCGCCAGCAGCACCCAGAACGAGCAGTACTTC.

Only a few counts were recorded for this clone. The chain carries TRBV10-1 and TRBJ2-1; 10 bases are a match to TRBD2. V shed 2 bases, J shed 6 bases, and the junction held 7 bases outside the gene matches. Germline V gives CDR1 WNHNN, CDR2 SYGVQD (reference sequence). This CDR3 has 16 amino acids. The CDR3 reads CASSEPGSGRANEQFF. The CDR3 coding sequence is TGCGCCAGCAGTGAGCCGGGAAGCGGGAGGGCCAATGAGCAGTTCTTC.

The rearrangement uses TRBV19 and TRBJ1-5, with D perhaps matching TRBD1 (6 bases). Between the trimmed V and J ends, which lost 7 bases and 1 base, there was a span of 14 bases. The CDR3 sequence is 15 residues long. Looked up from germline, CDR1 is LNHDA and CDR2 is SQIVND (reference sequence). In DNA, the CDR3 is TGTGCCAGTAAACAGGGTCGGGTAAGCAATCAGCCCCAGCATTTT. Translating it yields CASKQGRVSNQPQHF.